The entry that follows covers one T cell receptor beta chain sequence. This clone may be a read error of a much larger clone one base away. This CDR3 has 14 amino acids. CDR1 and CDR2 from the germline V gene are MDHEN and SYDVKM. The V gene end was trimmed by 7 bases and the J gene end by 5 bases; junction bases not matched to a gene: 7. Total RNA (around 500 ng) served as template for TCR beta cDNA synthesis primed by a constant-region primer. Modified slightly, ARM-PCR produced TCR beta libraries over three nested multiplex PCR rounds. TRBV1-TRBV30 forward primers paired with a C-beta reverse primer drove the first two PCR rounds, approximately 11 cycles each. TCRdb re-called the multiplex PCR reads through MiXCR, storing one row per CDR3 protein. The table has some 190,000 distinct CDR3 sequences, around four fifths seen once. The data stem from a study of tumor-infiltrating lymphocytes in primary liver carcinoma. Study-level background: Tumor stage was T1-T3 N0M0, and tumor size was 4.2 to 10 cm across.

From unsorted bulk tissue weighing about 20-32 mg, DNA and RNA were co-extracted. Specimen: tumor tissue from primary liver carcinoma. The source is a man between 35 and 55 years old with primary liver carcinoma and hepatitis B virus infection. The V call is TRBV28, the J call TRBJ2-5; 10 positions agree with TRBD2. The CDR3 loop is CASISTSGFETQYF. The CDR3 DNA is TGTGCCAGCATCTCGACTAGCGGGTTTGAGACCCAGTACTTC.